The 7 T cell receptor beta chains reported below all come from one sample, sequenced in a study of blood T cell repertoires in COVID-19. This table comes from immunoSEQ multiplex PCR, and its TCRdb copy is limited to in-frame clones, with some not included. There are approximately 280,000 clones in the sample; about 82% occur only once, and around 5.5% lies in the top ten. The sample was peripheral blood. These receptors were obtained from a man in his fifties or sixties with active or convalescent COVID-19.

The V and J genes are TRBV18 and TRBJ2-3, with 11 nucleotides matching TRBD2. The germline V gene encodes CDR1 KGHSH and CDR2 LQKENI. The CDR3 loop spans 16 amino acids. V dropped 2 bases and J dropped 3; count of bases not matched to a gene: 4. CDR3 sequence: CASSPIRTSGTDTQYF. The CDR3 DNA reads TGTGCCAGCTCACCAATACGGACTAGCGGGACAGATACGCAGTATTTT.

A single count supports this clone. CDR3 sequence: CASRNEQGVMGETQYF. CDR3 sequence (DNA): TGTGCCAGCAGAAACGAACAGGGGGTTATGGGAGAGACCCAGTACTTC. The J gene is TRBJ2-5, the V gene TRBV28; 8 bases fit TRBD1. Unmatched junction bases numbered 13, after V lost 6 bases and J lost 4 bases. The germline V gene encodes CDR1 MDHEN and CDR2 SYDVKM. This CDR3 is 16 amino acids long.

The sample holds one count of this clone. The rearrangement joins TRBV7-3 to TRBJ2-1; TRBD1 agrees at 8 bases. V shed 3 bases, J shed 9 bases, and the junction held 7 bases outside the gene matches. In germline, CDR1 is SGHTA, CDR2 FQGTGA. The CDR3 is made up of 14 amino acids. The CDR3 coding sequence is TGTGCCAGCAGCTTTAATGCCGGGACAGGTGAGCAGTTCTTC. It is translated as CASSFNAGTGEQFF. The variable domain in full, completed from reference TRBV7-3 and TRBJ2-1, reads GAGVSQTPSNKVTEKGKYVELRCDPISGHTALYWYRQSLGQGPEFLIYFQGTGAADDSGLPNDRFFAVRPEGSVSTLKIQRTERGDSAVYLCASSFNAGTGEQFFGPGTRLTVL.

This chain links TRBV9 with TRBJ2-1, with 9 positions matching TRBD2. V lost 4 bases to trimming and J lost 3 bases; unmatched junction nucleotides: 5. The germline V gene has CDR1 SGDLS and CDR2 YYNGEE. CDR3 length equals 15 residues. For the CDR3, the DNA is TGTGCCAGCAGCCCGACTAGCGGCGTCTACAATGAGCAGTTCTTC. Translating it yields CASSPTSGVYNEQFF.

V usage is TRBV28 and J usage is TRBJ1-3, with a tentative D call TRBD1 (5 bases). Trimming cost V 5 bases and J 6 bases, with 17 bases left between them. Germline V gene lookup returns CDR1 MDHEN and CDR2 SYDVKM. The CDR3 extends over 15 amino acids. CDR3 amino acids: CASSTGTLKENTIYF. CDR3 bases: TGTGCCAGCAGTACCGGGACTCTAAAGGAAAACACCATATATTTT.

The chain recombines TRBV7-6 with TRBJ1-3; weak D call: TRBD1 (6 bases). Trimming removed 1 base from V and 0 bases from J, with 10 bases in between. Germline lookup yields CDR1 SGHVS and CDR2 FNYEAQ. The CDR3 loop spans 16 amino acids. In nucleotides, the CDR3 is TGTGCCAGCAGCTTAGAAACAGGGTTCTCTGGAAACACCATATATTTT. This sequence encodes CASSLETGFSGNTIYF.

V is TRBV19 and J is TRBJ2-1, with 9 bases identical to TRBD2. Trimming at V came to 8 bases and at J to 8 bases, leaving 10 bases not matched to a gene. The germline CDR1 and CDR2 sequences are LNHDA and SQIVND (reference sequence). This CDR3 is built from 14 residues. This chain's CDR3 is CASQGVAGVHEQFF. For the CDR3, the DNA is TGTGCCAGTCAGGGGGTAGCGGGAGTTCATGAGCAGTTCTTC.